This TCR beta chain was sequenced during a study of blood T cells in healthy people across ages. Study-level results: Researchers deemed the diversity estimates from one million T cells underestimates.

Remarks on this clonotype: Its antigen is still unknown.

This CDR3 contains 17 residues. J was trimmed by 5 bases and V by 1 base; bases with no gene match: 10. Per germline, CDR1 DFQATT and CDR2 SNEGSKA (reference sequence). A second PCR of roughly 7 to 11 cycles used a sample-barcoded 5' primer and a J-beta primer mix. TCRdb reprocessed the 5' RACE reads via MiXCR and lists one record per CDR3 protein. The sample includes more than 1,400,000 distinct CDR3 sequences, around 39% of them seen just once. This sequence originates from a woman between 18 and 29 years old in good health. Specimen: blood. The gene calls are TRBV20-1 and TRBJ2-1; 11 nucleotides align to TRBD2. For the CDR3, the DNA is TGCAGTGCTAGAGGAGGACCCGGGACTAGCGGAAACAATGAGCAGTTCTTC. Its protein product is CSARGGPGTSGNNEQFF.